These T cell receptor beta chains were read from a single sample in a study of blood T cells in healthy people across ages. MiXCR, run by TCRdb on the 5' RACE reads, gives a single entry per CDR3 protein. Seen here are 800,000 to 950,000 distinct CDR3 sequences, around 46% observed once, and the top ten hold around 15%. Source material: blood. These receptor sequences come from a man aged 25 to 40 in good health. The CDR3 runs from the conserved cysteine through the conserved F or W. Each record gives: D gene, J gene, V gene, clone size, CDR3 DNA, CDR3 protein. A D gene is named only where the DNA matches it firmly. Part of the rows lack a size; the others show once, few, many or a class for expanded clones.

D: NA
J: TRBJ2-1
V: TRBV28
size: NA
DNA: TGTGCCAGCGCGGTCGTGACGCCCTACAATGAGCAGTTCTTC
CDR3: CASAVVTPYNEQFF

D: NA
J: TRBJ1-5
V: TRBV20-1
size: few
DNA: TGCAGTGCTCCTGTAAGACAGAATCTCAATCAGCCCCAGCATTTT
CDR3: CSAPVRQNLNQPQHF

D: NA
J: TRBJ2-7
V: TRBV5-1
size: NA
DNA: TGCGCCAGCAGCCCGACCCGTGACCGCAGTTGGGAGCAGTACTTC
CDR3: CASSPTRDRSWEQYF

D: NA
J: TRBJ2-1
V: TRBV7-2
size: NA
DNA: TGTGCCAGCAGCTTCCCGGGGGTGTATGAGCAGTTCTTC
CDR3: CASSFPGVYEQFF

D: TRBD2
J: TRBJ2-1
V: TRBV29-1
size: NA
DNA: TGCAGCGTTGTTGAACTAGCGGGTTACAATGAGCAGTTCTTC
CDR3: CSVVELAGYNEQFF

D: NA
J: TRBJ2-3
V: TRBV7-9
size: few
DNA: TGTGCCAGCAGCTTAGATCCGCGTACGCAGTATTTT
CDR3: CASSLDPRTQYF

D: TRBD2
J: TRBJ2-1
V: TRBV12-3/TRBV12-4
size: NA
DNA: TGTGCCAGCAGTTCCGGGACTAGCGCAAGATACAATGAGCAGTTCTTC
CDR3: CASSSGTSARYNEQFF

D: NA
J: TRBJ2-1
V: TRBV27
size: once
DNA: TGTGCCAGCAGTTTAAGGTATAGCGAGGGGCTCAATGAGCAGTTCTTC
CDR3: CASSLRYSEGLNEQFF

D: NA
J: TRBJ1-5
V: TRBV9
size: NA
DNA: TGTGCCAGCAGCGTAGAAGGTAATAGCAATCAGCCCCAGCATTTT
CDR3: CASSVEGNSNQPQHF

D: NA
J: TRBJ2-7
V: TRBV4-3
size: NA
DNA: TGCGCCAGCAGCCAAGATCGGACGGTAACCTACGAGCAGTACTTC
CDR3: CASSQDRTVTYEQYF

D: NA
J: TRBJ2-3
V: TRBV5-5
size: NA
DNA: TGTGCCAGCAGCTTGATGCTGGGGTCGGGAGCAGATACGCAGTATTTT
CDR3: CASSLMLGSGADTQYF

D: NA
J: TRBJ1-1
V: TRBV29-1
size: NA
DNA: TGCAGCGTTGAAGAAGTGGACACTGAAGCTTTCTTT
CDR3: CSVEEVDTEAFF

D: NA
J: TRBJ1-5
V: TRBV12-3/TRBV12-4
size: NA
DNA: TGTGCCAGCAGACCTACAGTGACTAGCAATCAGCCCCAGCATTTT
CDR3: CASRPTVTSNQPQHF

D: NA
J: TRBJ2-3
V: TRBV4-2
size: NA
DNA: TGTGCCAGCAGCCGAGACGGGAAAGATACGCAGTATTTT
CDR3: CASSRDGKDTQYF

D: NA
J: TRBJ1-5
V: TRBV6-1
size: NA
DNA: TGTGCCAGCAGTGAAGTTGGGGGGGCGGATCAGCCCCAGCATTTT
CDR3: CASSEVGGADQPQHF

D: TRBD1
J: TRBJ2-3
V: TRBV12-3/TRBV12-4
size: NA
DNA: TGTGCCAGCAGTGCGGACAGGGGTCCAGATACGCAGTATTTT
CDR3: CASSADRGPDTQYF

D: NA
J: TRBJ1-5
V: TRBV12-3/TRBV12-4
size: NA
DNA: TGTGCCAGCAGTGGGGGTCGGTTCAATCAGCCCCAGCATTTT
CDR3: CASSGGRFNQPQHF

D: NA
J: TRBJ2-2
V: TRBV24-1
size: once
DNA: TGTGCCACCAGTGATTTGGACAGCACCGGGGAGCTGTTTTTT
CDR3: CATSDLDSTGELFF

D: NA
J: TRBJ1-2
V: TRBV5-5
size: few
DNA: TGTGCCAGCAGCCGTGAACCTAACTATGGCTACACCTTC
CDR3: CASSREPNYGYTF

D: NA
J: TRBJ2-4
V: TRBV20-1
size: few
DNA: TGCAGTGCTAGAGTAGGAGGACACACGGGGGACATTCAGTACTTC
CDR3: CSARVGGHTGDIQYF

D: TRBD1
J: TRBJ1-6
V: TRBV7-2
size: NA
DNA: TGTGCCAGCAGCGGGACGGGACAGGGTTTCTCACCCCTCCACTTT
CDR3: CASSGTGQGFSPLHF

D: NA
J: TRBJ2-3
V: TRBV9
size: NA
DNA: TGTGCCAGCAGCATAGGCGGGGCCAGCACAGATACGCAGTATTTT
CDR3: CASSIGGASTDTQYF

D: NA
J: TRBJ1-5
V: TRBV12-3/TRBV12-4
size: NA
DNA: TGTGCCAGCACCCCTGGCATGACTCAGCCCCAGCATTTT
CDR3: CASTPGMTQPQHF

D: NA
J: TRBJ1-1
V: TRBV20-1
size: NA
DNA: TGCAGTGCTAGACCTTACCAGAGAGGGAACACTGAAGCTTTCTTT
CDR3: CSARPYQRGNTEAFF

D: NA
J: TRBJ1-1
V: TRBV4-2
size: NA
DNA: TGTGCCACCATCAGTGGAACTGAAGCTTTCTTT
CDR3: CATISGTEAFF

D: NA
J: TRBJ1-2
V: TRBV29-1
size: few
DNA: TGCAGCGTGCGCGGACTGTATGGCTACACCTTC
CDR3: CSVRGLYGYTF

D: TRBD1
J: TRBJ1-4
V: TRBV6-9
size: NA
DNA: TGTGCCAGCAGTGTCACAGGGGACGGCGAGGCAACTAATGAAAAACTGTTTTTT
CDR3: CASSVTGDGEATNEKLFF

D: TRBD1
J: TRBJ2-5
V: TRBV11-2
size: NA
DNA: TGTGCCAGCAGCTTAGATCTGGAACAGGGGGCTCGAGAGACCCAGTACTTC
CDR3: CASSLDLEQGARETQYF

D: NA
J: TRBJ2-6
V: TRBV28
size: NA
DNA: TGTGCCAGCAGTCCGAACCACAGGGCTGGGGCCAACGTCCTGACTTTC
CDR3: CASSPNHRAGANVLTF

D: TRBD1
J: TRBJ1-4
V: TRBV5-1
size: once
DNA: TGCGCCAGCAGCAGAGACAGGGGGCAGGATGAAAAACTGTTTTTT
CDR3: CASSRDRGQDEKLFF

D: NA
J: TRBJ1-3
V: TRBV29-1
size: NA
DNA: TGCAGCGCCACGGGACATTTCTCTGGAAACACCATATATTTT
CDR3: CSATGHFSGNTIYF

D: NA
J: TRBJ2-5
V: TRBV28
size: NA
DNA: TGTGCCAGCAGTACGCGGTTTCCGACCCAGTACTTC
CDR3: CASSTRFPTQYF